The T cell receptor (beta chain) under discussion was sequenced for a study of OX40 agonist ivuxolimab in advanced cancers. Method: immunoSEQ multiplex PCR; TCRdb's copy keeps in-frame clones and lacks some. This table has roughly 34,000 clones, roughly nine tenths appearing once. The sequencing used CD4+ or CD8+ T cells sorted from blood, collected in a trial of the OX40 agonist ivuxolimab. The clonotype was recovered from an adult with an advanced solid tumor such as melanoma, head and neck, liver or kidney cancer.

For the CDR3, the DNA is TGTGCCACCAGCTTAAGTGGGACCAACACTGAAGCTTTCTTT. Translation: CATSLSGTNTEAFF. The rearrangement joins TRBV15 to TRBJ1-1, with D tentatively TRBD1 (5 bases). The CDR3 runs 14 residues. Trimming left V 5 bases short and J 2 bases short, with 12 bases between. The germline V gene encodes CDR1 LNHNV and CDR2 YYDKDF (reference sequence). The full variable domain, rest sourced from reference TRBV15 and TRBJ1-1, is DAMVIQNPRYQVTQFGKPVTLSCSQTLNHNVMYWYQQKSSQAPKLLFHYYDKDFNNEADTPDNFQSRRPNTSFCFLDIRSPGLGDTAMYLCATSLSGTNTEAFFGQGTRLTVV.